This TCR beta chain was recorded in a study of breast tumors, draining lymph nodes, adjacent tissues. Study results and limitations: Tumor T cell lymph node origin was a supported hypothesis, not proven. Tumor and nontumor repertoires were significantly more similar in luminal-like than in basal-like breast cancer. Tumor repertoires ranked between lymph nodes and nontumor tissue in diversity, with V and J gene preferences.

In TCRdb, the multiplex PCR reads were re-called with MiXCR into one record per CDR3 protein. The data show over 130,000 distinct CDR3 sequences, 30% to 35% seen once. Trimming took 6 bases from V and 5 from J; bases not matched to a gene: 5. This CDR3 is built from 14 residues. Germline lookup yields CDR1 MDHEN and CDR2 SYDVKM. Breast cancer patients provided tissue from their axillary draining lymph nodes. This clonotype was picked up many times. What it binds is not known. The material sequenced was axillary lymph node tissue. The rearrangement joins TRBV28 to TRBJ2-5; 11 positions agree with TRBD1. The receptor was isolated from a female donor with breast cancer. Some clones in this sample may be carry-over from other donors' samples. CDR3 sequence: CASSQGQGAETQYF. CDR3 nucleotide sequence: TGTGCCAGCAGCCAAGGACAGGGGGCGGAGACCCAGTACTTC. The entire variable domain, with the rest obtained from reference TRBV28 and TRBJ2-5, is as follows: DVKVTQSSRYLVKRTGEKVFLECVQDMDHENMFWYRQDPGLGLRLIYFSYDVKMKEKGDIPEGYSVSREKKERFSLILESASTNQTSMYLCASSQGQGAETQYFGPGTRLLVL.